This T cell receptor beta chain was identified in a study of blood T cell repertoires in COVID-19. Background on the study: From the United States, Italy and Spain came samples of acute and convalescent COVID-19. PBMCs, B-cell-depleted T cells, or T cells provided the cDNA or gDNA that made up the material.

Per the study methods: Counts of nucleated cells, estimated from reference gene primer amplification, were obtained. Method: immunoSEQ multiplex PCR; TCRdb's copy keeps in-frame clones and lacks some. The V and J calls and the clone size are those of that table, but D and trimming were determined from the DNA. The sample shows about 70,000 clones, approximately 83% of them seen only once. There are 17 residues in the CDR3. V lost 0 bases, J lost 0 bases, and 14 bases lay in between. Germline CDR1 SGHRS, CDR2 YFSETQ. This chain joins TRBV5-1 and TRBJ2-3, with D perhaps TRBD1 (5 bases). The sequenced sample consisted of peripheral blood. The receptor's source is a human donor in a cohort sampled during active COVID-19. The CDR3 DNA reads TGCGCCAGCAGCTTGGCCACCAGGGAACCTAGCACAGATACGCAGTATTTT. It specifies CASSLATREPSTDTQYF. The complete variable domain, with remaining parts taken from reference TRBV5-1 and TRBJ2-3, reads KAGVTQTPRYLIKTRGQQVTLSCSPISGHRSVSWYQQTPGQGLQFLFEYFSETQRNKGNFPGRFSGRQFSNSRSEMNVSTLELGDSALYLCASSLATREPSTDTQYFGPGTRLTVL.